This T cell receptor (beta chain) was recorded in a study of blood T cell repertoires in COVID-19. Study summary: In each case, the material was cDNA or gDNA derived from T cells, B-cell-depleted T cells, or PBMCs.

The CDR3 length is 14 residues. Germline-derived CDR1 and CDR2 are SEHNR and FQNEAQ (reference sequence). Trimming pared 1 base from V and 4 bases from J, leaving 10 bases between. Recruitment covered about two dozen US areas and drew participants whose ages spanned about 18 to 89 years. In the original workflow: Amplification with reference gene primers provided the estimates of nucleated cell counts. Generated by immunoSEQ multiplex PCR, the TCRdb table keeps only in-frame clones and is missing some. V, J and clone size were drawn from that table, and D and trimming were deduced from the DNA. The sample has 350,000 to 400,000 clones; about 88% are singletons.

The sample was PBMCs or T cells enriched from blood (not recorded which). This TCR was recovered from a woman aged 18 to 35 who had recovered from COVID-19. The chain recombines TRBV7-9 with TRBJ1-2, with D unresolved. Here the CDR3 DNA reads TGTGCCAGCAGCTTAGGTGTACAGCTCTATGGCTACACCTTC. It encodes CASSLGVQLYGYTF.